This TCR beta chain came from a study of blood T cells in healthy people across ages. The study, taken as a whole, reports: Investigators treated diversity estimates from one million T cells as underestimates. TCR beta diversity per million T cells fell roughly linearly with age.

Points on this clonotype: Its antigen is not identified.

This CDR3 region has 15 residues. Trimming took 2 bases from V and 6 from J; bases not matched to a gene: 12. CDR1 is DFQATT, CDR2 SNEGSKA, per germline (reference sequence). The authors ran a second PCR of about 6 to 11 cycles using a sample-barcoded 5' primer and a J-beta primer mix. Each cDNA molecule received a tag from a template-switch adaptor that had 12 random nucleotides. MiXCR, applied by TCRdb to the 5' RACE reads, yields one record per CDR3 protein. The sample yields approximately 1,000,000 distinct CDR3 sequences, 35% to 55% seen once. Collection of ten milliliters of peripheral blood was performed for each donor.

The sequencing sample was made of blood. This chain joins TRBV20-1 and TRBJ2-7; 8 bases match TRBD1. The sequence was collected from a woman aged 60-75 years in good health. The CDR3 region has the DNA TGCAGTGCTAGAACTCCCCTTGGACAGGGCCGCGAGCAGTACTTC. Protein sequence: CSARTPLGQGREQYF.